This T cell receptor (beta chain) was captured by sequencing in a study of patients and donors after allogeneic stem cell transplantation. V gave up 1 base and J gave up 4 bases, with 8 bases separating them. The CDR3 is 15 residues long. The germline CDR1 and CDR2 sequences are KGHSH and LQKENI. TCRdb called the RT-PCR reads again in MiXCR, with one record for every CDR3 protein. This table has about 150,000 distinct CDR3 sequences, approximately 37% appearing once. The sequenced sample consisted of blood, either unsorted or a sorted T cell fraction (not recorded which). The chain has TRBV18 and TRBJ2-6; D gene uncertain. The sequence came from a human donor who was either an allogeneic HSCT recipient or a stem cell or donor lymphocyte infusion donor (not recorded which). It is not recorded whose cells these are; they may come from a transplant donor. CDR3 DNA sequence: TGTGCCAGCTCACCACGTCACGCCGGGGCCAACGTCCTGACTTTC. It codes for CASSPRHAGANVLTF.